This T cell receptor beta chain was profiled in a study of shared clonotypes between healthy human individuals. Regarding the study as a whole: Sampling included only blood; tissue repertoires likely differ. When naive CD4 clonotypes were compared across four donors, roughly 4.9% were shared. It was the non-shared clonotypes that had lower generation probabilities than clonotypes shared by all four donors. Generally, naive subsets came out with larger estimated richness than memory subsets.

Profiled with immunoSEQ multiplex PCR; TCRdb holds only in-frame clones, not every one. The data show about a million clones, with approximately 80% seen just once and 0.89% held by the top ten. The CDR3 length is 14 residues. CDR1 and CDR2 from the germline V gene are MNHEY and SMNVEV (reference sequence). V was pared by 3 bases and J by 1 base, with 7 bases between. This clone came up a few times. Its specificity is unknown. The chain combines TRBV27 with TRBJ2-1; D gene ambiguous. Sequencing was done on a sample of memory CD4+ T cells from PBMCs. As to subset: CD45RA-negative fraction. The clonotype originates from a man younger than 35 in good health. Some clones in this sample may be carry-over from other donors' samples. The CDR3 DNA is TGTGCCAGCAGTTTCCTCCGTTCCTACAATGAGCAGTTCTTC. This translates into CASSFLRSYNEQFF.